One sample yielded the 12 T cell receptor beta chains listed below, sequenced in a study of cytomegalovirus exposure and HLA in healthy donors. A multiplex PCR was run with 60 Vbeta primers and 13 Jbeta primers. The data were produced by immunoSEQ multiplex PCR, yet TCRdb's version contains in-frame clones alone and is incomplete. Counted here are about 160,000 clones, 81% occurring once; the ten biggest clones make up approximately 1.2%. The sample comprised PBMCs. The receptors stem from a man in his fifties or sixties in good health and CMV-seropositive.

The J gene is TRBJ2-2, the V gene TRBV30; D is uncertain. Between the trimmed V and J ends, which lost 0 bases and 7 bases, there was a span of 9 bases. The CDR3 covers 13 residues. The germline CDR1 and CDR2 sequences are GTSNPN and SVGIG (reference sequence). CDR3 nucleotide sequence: TGTGCCTGGAGTGTGGCAGTTGGCGGGGAGCTGTTTTTT. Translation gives CAWSVAVGGELFF.

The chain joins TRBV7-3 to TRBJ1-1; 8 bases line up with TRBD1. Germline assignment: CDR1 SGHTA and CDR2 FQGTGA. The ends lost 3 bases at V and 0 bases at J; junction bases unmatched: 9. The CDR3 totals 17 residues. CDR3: CASSLQGAPGLNTEAFF. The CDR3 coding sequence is TGTGCCAGCAGCTTGCAGGGGGCCCCAGGATTGAACACTGAAGCTTTCTTT.

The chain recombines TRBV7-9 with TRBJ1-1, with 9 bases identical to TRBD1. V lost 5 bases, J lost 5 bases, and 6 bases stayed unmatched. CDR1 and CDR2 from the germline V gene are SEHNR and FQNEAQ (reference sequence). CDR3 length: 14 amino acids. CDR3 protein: CASSGRDRETEAFF. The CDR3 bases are TGTGCCAGCAGCGGCCGGGACAGGGAGACTGAAGCTTTCTTT.

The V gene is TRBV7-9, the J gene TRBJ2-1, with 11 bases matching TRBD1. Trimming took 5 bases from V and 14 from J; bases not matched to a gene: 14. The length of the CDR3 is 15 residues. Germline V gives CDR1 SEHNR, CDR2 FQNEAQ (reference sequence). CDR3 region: CASSQGQGARYRKFF. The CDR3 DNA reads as TGTGCCAGCAGCCAAGGACAGGGGGCGCGATATAGAAAGTTCTTC. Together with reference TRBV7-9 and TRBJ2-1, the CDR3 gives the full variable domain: DTGVSQNPRHKITKRGQNVTFRCDPISEHNRLYWYRQTLGQGPEFLTYFQNEAQLEKSRLLSDRFSAERPKGSFSTLEIQRTEQGDSAMYLCASSQGQGARYRKFFGPGTRLTVL.

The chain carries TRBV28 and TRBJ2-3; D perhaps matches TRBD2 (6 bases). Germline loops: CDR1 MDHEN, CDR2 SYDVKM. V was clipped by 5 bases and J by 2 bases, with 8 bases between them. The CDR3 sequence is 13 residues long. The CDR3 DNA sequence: TGTGCCAGCAGTGGAGGGGTCACAGATACGCAGTATTTT. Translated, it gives CASSGGVTDTQYF.

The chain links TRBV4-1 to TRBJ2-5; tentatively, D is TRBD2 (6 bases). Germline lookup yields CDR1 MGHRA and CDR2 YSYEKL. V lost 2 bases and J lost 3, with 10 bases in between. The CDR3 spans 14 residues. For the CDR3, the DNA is TGCGCCAGCAGCCAATATGAGCGGGAAGAGACCCAGTACTTC. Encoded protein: CASSQYEREETQYF.

This chain's CDR3 is CASSESRGLEASRKETQYF. Here the CDR3 DNA reads TGCGCCAGCAGTGAGTCCCGCGGTCTTGAGGCTTCCCGCAAAGAGACCCAGTACTTC. The chain recombines TRBV10-1 with TRBJ2-5; D uncertain. Germline CDR1 and CDR2: WNHNN and SYGVQD (reference sequence). The CDR3 runs 19 residues. V shed 0 bases and J shed 3 bases, with 23 bases lying between them.

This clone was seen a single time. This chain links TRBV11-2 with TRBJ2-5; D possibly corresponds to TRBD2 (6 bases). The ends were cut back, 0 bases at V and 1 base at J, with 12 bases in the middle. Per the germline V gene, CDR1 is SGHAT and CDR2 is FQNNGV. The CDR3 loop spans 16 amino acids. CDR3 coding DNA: TGTGCCAGCAGCTTAGATCGGAGCGGGCCCCAAGAGACCCAGTACTTC. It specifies CASSLDRSGPQETQYF.

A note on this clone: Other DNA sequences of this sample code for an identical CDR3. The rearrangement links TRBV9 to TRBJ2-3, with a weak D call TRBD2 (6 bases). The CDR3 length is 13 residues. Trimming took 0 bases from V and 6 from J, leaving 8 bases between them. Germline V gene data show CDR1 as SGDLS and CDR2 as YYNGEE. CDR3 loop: CASSVDGGDTQYF. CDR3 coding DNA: TGTGCCAGCAGCGTAGATGGGGGGGATACGCAGTATTTT.

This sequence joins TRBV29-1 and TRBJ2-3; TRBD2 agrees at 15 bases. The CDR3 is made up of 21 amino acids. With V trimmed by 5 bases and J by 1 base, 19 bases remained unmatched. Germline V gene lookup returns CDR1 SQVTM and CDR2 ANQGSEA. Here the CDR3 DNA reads TGCAGCGTTCCGGGACTAGCGGGAGGCCCCTATTACCTCCTTGGCACAGATACGCAGTATTTT. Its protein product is CSVPGLAGGPYYLLGTDTQYF.

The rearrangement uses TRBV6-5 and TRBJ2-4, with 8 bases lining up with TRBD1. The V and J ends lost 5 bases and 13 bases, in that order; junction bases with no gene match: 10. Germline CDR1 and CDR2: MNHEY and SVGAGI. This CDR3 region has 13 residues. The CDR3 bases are TGTGCCAGCAGTCCTGACAGGGGAGGTCGGCAGTACTTC. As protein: CASSPDRGGRQYF.

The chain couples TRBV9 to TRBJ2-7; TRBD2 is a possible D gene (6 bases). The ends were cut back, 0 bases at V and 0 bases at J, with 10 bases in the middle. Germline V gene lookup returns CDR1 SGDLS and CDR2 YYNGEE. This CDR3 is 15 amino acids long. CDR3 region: CASSVGGGNSYEQYF. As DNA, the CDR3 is TGTGCCAGCAGCGTAGGTGGGGGGAACTCCTACGAGCAGTACTTC.